Below are 3 T cell receptor beta chains sequenced from a single sample in a study of T cell responses to AZD1222 COVID-19 vaccine. Some clones are missing from TCRdb's copy, which holds only in-frame ones; the method was immunoSEQ multiplex PCR. The sample shows 110,000 or so clones, around 87% of them seen only once. Sequencing was performed on peripheral blood, taken 28 days after the second AZD1222 dose. These receptors originate from an adult who received the AZD1222 COVID-19 vaccine.

This chain uses TRBV29-1 with TRBJ2-1; no clear D gene. CDR1 and CDR2 (germline): SQVTM, ANQGSEA. The V gene lost 7 bases and the J gene lost 6 bases, with 13 bases spanning the gap. This CDR3 spans 12 amino acids. DNA for the CDR3: TGCAGCGCAGTCCAAATAGCCAATGAGCAGTTCTTC. Encoded protein: CSAVQIANEQFF.

This clone was seen a single time. The chain combines TRBV7-7 with TRBJ2-2; 7 nucleotides agree with TRBD1. Trimming removed 2 bases from V and 0 bases from J; junction bases left unmatched: 3. Looked up from germline, CDR1 is SSHAT and CDR2 is FNYEAQ (reference sequence). CDR3 length equals 16 residues. DNA for the CDR3: TGTGCCAGCAGCTTATCTGGGACAGCGAACACCGGGGAGCTGTTTTTT. Protein: CASSLSGTANTGELFF.

This clone was seen only a few times. This chain joins TRBV7-6 and TRBJ1-1; no clear D gene. This CDR3 spans 15 amino acids. V shed 5 bases and J shed 3 bases, with 16 bases lying between them. The germline V gene encodes CDR1 SGHVS and CDR2 FNYEAQ. In DNA form, the CDR3 reads TGTGCCAGCAGCCCCTTATTTCGGGGAGACACTGAAGCTTTCTTT. It encodes CASSPLFRGDTEAFF.